These T cell receptor beta chains were read from a single sample in a study of T cells in Graves' hyperthyroidism and ophthalmopathy. TCRdb redid the calling of the multiplex PCR reads with MiXCR, one entry per CDR3 protein. Counted here are roughly 750,000 distinct CDR3 sequences, 16% occurring once; the ten biggest clones make up approximately 8.4%. Material for sequencing was blood. The receptor set was obtained from a man younger than 30 with Graves' hyperthyroidism. Each CDR3 is given with its conserved first and last residue. The order of the fields is J gene, clone size, D gene, V gene, CDR3 DNA, CDR3 protein. The D gene is left open where the match is weak. Clone size is stated in some rows and not others, as once, few, many or a class when expanded.

>TRBJ1-2|-|-|TRBV3-1
TGTGCCAGCAGCCCGCCAAGGGTCCCAGGCGGTTATGGCTACACCTTC
CASSPPRVPGGYGYTF
>TRBJ2-7|few|TRBD1|TRBV5-1
TGCGCCAGCAGGGCGGGACAGGGGGCATACGAGCAGTACTTC
CASRAGQGAYEQYF
>TRBJ1-5|few|-|TRBV20-1
TGCAGTGCCAGAACAAGGGGCAATCAGCCCCAGCATTTT
CSARTRGNQPQHF
>TRBJ2-1|many|-|TRBV28
TGTGCCAGCACCAGGGCGGCTAGCATCAATGAGCAGTTCTTC
CASTRAASINEQFF
>TRBJ2-1|few|-|TRBV20-1
TGCAGTGCTAGAGATCAGGGACTCTATAACAATGAGCAGTTCTTC
CSARDQGLYNNEQFF
>TRBJ2-3|-|-|TRBV18
TGTGCCAGCTCACCCGTGGTCCAAGTCACAGATACGCAGTATTTT
CASSPVVQVTDTQYF
>TRBJ2-1|many|TRBD1|TRBV20-1
TGCAGCGAAACAAGGACAGGGGGTGGTAATGAGCAGTTCTTC
CSETRTGGGNEQFF
>TRBJ2-2|many|-|TRBV20-1
TGCAGTGCCAGCCTAACAGGATACACCGGGGAGCTGTTTTTT
CSASLTGYTGELFF
>TRBJ2-5|-|TRBD2|TRBV11-2
TGTGCCAGCACCCCCCTACTAGCGGGACGACCCCAAGAGACCCAGTACTTC
CASTPLLAGRPQETQYF
>TRBJ2-3|once|TRBD1|TRBV4-1
TGCGCCAGCAGCGAGGGGGCGTTTAGCACAGATACGCAGTATTTT
CASSEGAFSTDTQYF
>TRBJ2-1|many|-|TRBV2
TGTGCCAGCAGGAGACTAGTTACCCTCCCCTACAATGAGCAGTTCTTC
CASRRLVTLPYNEQFF
>TRBJ2-5|-|TRBD2|TRBV20-1
TGCAGTGCTAGACTAGCGGGAAAAGGTCAAGAGACCCAGTACTTC
CSARLAGKGQETQYF
>TRBJ1-1|few|TRBD1|TRBV6-1
TGTGCCAGCAGCGACGTAGGGACAGGGTTCGCTTTCTTT
CASSDVGTGFAFF
>TRBJ2-1|many|TRBD2|TRBV7-8
TGTGCCACATTAGCGGGAGTCAATGAGCAGTTCTTC
CATLAGVNEQFF
>TRBJ2-7|-|-|TRBV5-1
TGCGCCAGCAGCTTGGTCCAGGCCTCCTACGAGCAGTACTTC
CASSLVQASYEQYF
>TRBJ2-2|many|-|TRBV30
TGTGCCTGGAGCCCGGGACTTTGGCCCGGGGAGCTGTTTTTT
CAWSPGLWPGELFF
>TRBJ2-5|many|-|TRBV6-1
TGTGCCAGCAGACCAGGGAGTATGGAGACCCAGTACTTC
CASRPGSMETQYF
>TRBJ2-5|many|-|TRBV28
TGTGCCAGCAGTTTTTCCGAGGCCCAGTACTTC
CASSFSEAQYF
>TRBJ1-6|-|-|TRBV20-1
TGCAGTACAAGGAACCAAAATTCACCCCTCCACTTT
CSTRNQNSPLHF
>TRBJ2-1|-|-|TRBV15
TGTGCCACCAGCAGAGAAGGTAGCTCCTACAATGAGCAGTTCTTC
CATSREGSSYNEQFF
>TRBJ2-5|-|TRBD2|TRBV20-1
TGCAGTGCTTCCCCCGGGACTAGCTTAGCGACCCAGTACTTC
CSASPGTSLATQYF
>TRBJ2-1|few|TRBD1|TRBV29-1
TGCAGCGCCGACAGGGGCCTAGGCAATGAGCAGTTCTTC
CSADRGLGNEQFF
>TRBJ2-1|many|-|TRBV3-1
TGTGCCAGCAGCCAAGATCCAAACCCCAATGAGCAGTTCTTC
CASSQDPNPNEQFF
>TRBJ2-1|-|-|TRBV7-9
TGTGCCAGCAGCTTAGGAGGGGGGAAGCCGGCCCATGAGCAGTTCTTC
CASSLGGGKPAHEQFF
>TRBJ2-7|few|TRBD1|TRBV20-1
TGCAGTGCTAGCCCGCGGACAGGTTTCTCCTACGAGCAGTACTTC
CSASPRTGFSYEQYF
>TRBJ2-5|many|-|TRBV28
TGTGCCAGCAGTTTGATGGGCCGGGAGACCCAGTACTTC
CASSLMGRETQYF
>TRBJ2-2|-|TRBD1|TRBV24-1
TGTGCCACCAGTCGGCTAGGGGGCGGTACCGGGGAGCTGTTTTTT
CATSRLGGGTGELFF
>TRBJ2-1|many|TRBD2|TRBV28
TGTGCCAGCAGGACTAGCGGGCCTCATGAGCAGTTCTTC
CASRTSGPHEQFF
>TRBJ2-1|-|TRBD2|TRBV19
TGTGCCAGTAGTATCATAGCGGGAGCTGAGCAGTTCTTC
CASSIIAGAEQFF
>TRBJ2-7|-|-|TRBV7-2
TGTGCCAGCAGCCCTCTCGGCGCTCTATCCTACGAGCAGTACTTC
CASSPLGALSYEQYF
>TRBJ2-7|few|-|TRBV10-3
TGTGCCATCAGTGAGGGACTCCCAAACTACGAGCGGTACTTC
CAISEGLPNYERYF
>TRBJ2-3|-|TRBD2|TRBV20-1
TGCAGTGCACCGAGTGCTAGCGGGAGTTCAGATACGCAGTATTTT
CSAPSASGSSDTQYF
>TRBJ2-7|-|TRBD2|TRBV3-1
TGTGCCAGCAGCGCGATAGCGGGAAAAGCCTACGAGCAGTACTTC
CASSAIAGKAYEQYF
>TRBJ1-5|-|-|TRBV19
TGTGCCAGTAGTAGGTTGAGCCGGAGCAATCAGCCCCAGCATTTT
CASSRLSRSNQPQHF
>TRBJ2-5|few|-|TRBV5-1
TGCGCCAGCAGCCCCGGTGTCAGGGTCGGCGGAGCGGAGACCCAGTACTTC
CASSPGVRVGGAETQYF
>TRBJ1-5|many|-|TRBV6-1
TGTGCCAGCCGGCGGGAGGGGGTTTCTGAGCCCCAGCATTTT
CASRREGVSEPQHF
>TRBJ2-7|-|TRBD2|TRBV20-1
TGCAGTGTTCTAGCGGGAGCTCGGGGCGAGCAGTACTTC
CSVLAGARGEQYF
>TRBJ2-3|many|-|TRBV20-1
TGCAGTGCTAGGTGGGGGGCAGATACGCAGTATTTT
CSARWGADTQYF
>TRBJ2-5|many|TRBD2|TRBV10-3
TGTGCCATCAGTGCCGGGACTAGTGGGGGGACCCAGTACTTC
CAISAGTSGGTQYF
>TRBJ1-5|-|-|TRBV2
TGTGCCAGCAGTATGAGGGCTCAGCCCCAGCATTTT
CASSMRAQPQHF
>TRBJ2-1|many|TRBD2|TRBV11-3
TGTGCCAGCAGCTCTCAACTAGCGGGAGTGGGCAATGAGCAGTTCTTC
CASSSQLAGVGNEQFF
>TRBJ1-5|few|TRBD1|TRBV4-3
TGCGCCAGCAGCCAAGAAGTGAACAGGGGAAATCAGCCCCAGCATTTT
CASSQEVNRGNQPQHF
>TRBJ2-7|many|-|TRBV28
TGTGCCAGCAGATGGGACAGGCTTAGCGGGAGAAGGTACGAGCAGTACTTC
CASRWDRLSGRRYEQYF
>TRBJ1-6|-|-|TRBV7-9
TGTGCCAGCAACTCCTATCCAATTAGCTCCTATAATTCACCCCTCCACTTT
CASNSYPISSYNSPLHF
>TRBJ2-7|few|-|TRBV7-9
TGTGCCAGCAGCCCGATGGGCAGGGATCCCTATAAGCAGTACTTC
CASSPMGRDPYKQYF
>TRBJ2-3|once|-|TRBV28
TGTGCCATCAGTTCCTCCGGGACTCCGTACACAGATACGCAGTATTTT
CAISSSGTPYTDTQYF
>TRBJ2-5|many|-|TRBV6-1
TGTGCCAGCAGGCGGACGGGATACGGCCAAGAGACCCAGTACTTC
CASRRTGYGQETQYF
>TRBJ2-7|few|TRBD2|TRBV9
TGTGCCAGCAGCGTAGGACTAGCGGAGGTGGGGCAGTACTTC
CASSVGLAEVGQYF
>TRBJ2-7|many|-|TRBV28
TGTGCCAGCAGTCTCGACGGAACAACCGACCTACGAGTGCAGTACTTC
CASSLDGTTDLRVQYF
>TRBJ1-1|-|TRBD1|TRBV19
TGTGCCAGTCAGATAGGGGGCCACACTGAAGCTTTCTTT
CASQIGGHTEAFF